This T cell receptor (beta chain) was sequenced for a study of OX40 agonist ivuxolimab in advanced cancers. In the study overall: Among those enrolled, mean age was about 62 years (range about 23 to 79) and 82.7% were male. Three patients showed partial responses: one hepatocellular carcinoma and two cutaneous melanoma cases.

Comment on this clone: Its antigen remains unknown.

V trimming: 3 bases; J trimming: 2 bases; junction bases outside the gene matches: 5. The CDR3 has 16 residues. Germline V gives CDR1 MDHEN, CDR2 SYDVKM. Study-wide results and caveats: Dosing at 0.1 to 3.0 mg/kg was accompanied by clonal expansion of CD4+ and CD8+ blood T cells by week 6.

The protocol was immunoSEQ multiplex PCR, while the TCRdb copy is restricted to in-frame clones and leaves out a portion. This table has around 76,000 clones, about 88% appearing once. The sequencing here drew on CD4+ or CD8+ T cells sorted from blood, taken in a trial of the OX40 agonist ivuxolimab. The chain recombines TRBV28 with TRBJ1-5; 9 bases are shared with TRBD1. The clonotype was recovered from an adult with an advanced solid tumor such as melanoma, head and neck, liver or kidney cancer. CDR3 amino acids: CASSFGQGSGNQPQHF. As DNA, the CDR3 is TGTGCCAGCAGTTTCGGACAGGGGTCGGGCAATCAGCCCCAGCATTTT.